The clone carrying this T cell receptor (beta chain) was recorded at least ten times. Its specificity is not known. Uncontrolled infection, other autoimmune disease, pregnancy or lactation excluded patients. Diagnosis relied on clinical symptoms, serum thyroxine and TRAb, thyroid ultrasound and orbital computed tomography. RNA transcripts gave rise to amplified TCR beta CDR3 regions. First-round RT-PCR targeting the TCR CDR3 was performed with the HTBI primer set. TCRdb reprocessed the multiplex PCR reads with MiXCR, giving one entry per CDR3 protein. The sample contains about 250,000 distinct CDR3 sequences, over 20% of which appear only once. This sample was included in a study of T cells in Graves' hyperthyroidism and ophthalmopathy. Per germline, CDR1 SGHRS and CDR2 YFSETQ. The CDR3 runs 14 residues. V was pared by 4 bases and J by 4 bases, with 14 bases between. Study-level findings and limits: Most thyroid clonotypes expanded above 0.001 appeared in blood too.

The genes are TRBV5-1 and TRBJ1-2; D not resolved. This TCR derives from a woman in her forties with Graves' ophthalmopathy. Sequencing used blood. CDR3 in DNA: TGCGCCAGCAGCCCGGGGAGCGGTCTCTATGGCTACACCTTC. Encoded protein: CASSPGSGLYGYTF. Filled out from reference TRBV5-1 and TRBJ1-2, the complete variable domain reads KAGVTQTPRYLIKTRGQQVTLSCSPISGHRSVSWYQQTPGQGLQFLFEYFSETQRNKGNFPGRFSGRQFSNSRSEMNVSTLELGDSALYLCASSPGSGLYGYTFGSGTRLTVV.